The 27 T cell receptor beta chains given below trace back to one sample, sequenced in a study of blood T cell repertoires in COVID-19. Profiled with immunoSEQ multiplex PCR; TCRdb holds only in-frame clones, not every one. Altogether 130,000 to 150,000 clones are present, 75% to 85% being singletons, with the ten largest covering 10% to 15%. The sequencing sample was made of peripheral blood. The receptors originated from a man aged 60 to 75 with active or convalescent COVID-19.

This chain uses TRBV11-2 with TRBJ1-3, with D possibly matching TRBD1 (6 bases). Trimming removed 0 bases at V and 4 bases at J, with 22 bases between. The length of the CDR3 is 19 residues. Germline V gene data show CDR1 as SGHAT and CDR2 as FQNNGV. The CDR3 nucleotides read TGTGCCAGCAGCTTAGATCGGCACAGGGAAAGGCGAGCGGGAAACACCATATATTTT. This encodes CASSLDRHRERRAGNTIYF.

V is TRBV6-2 or TRBV6-3 and J is TRBJ2-5; 7 nucleotides align to TRBD1. This CDR3 is built from 15 residues. J was trimmed by 5 bases and V by 4 bases; bases with no gene match: 10. The germline CDR1 and CDR2 sequences are MNHEY and SVGEGT. This CDR3 is CASSSPRRGRETQYF. CDR3 nucleotide sequence: TGTGCCAGCAGTTCCCCGAGAAGGGGGCGGGAGACCCAGTACTTC.

The chain carries TRBV19 and TRBJ2-3, with a possible D match to TRBD2 (6 bases). This CDR3 has 15 amino acids. Trimming stripped 4 bases from V and 0 bases from J, with 11 bases between. Germline loops: CDR1 LNHDA, CDR2 SQIVND (reference sequence). The chain's CDR3 is CASSKGLASTDTQYF. CDR3 coding DNA: TGTGCCAGTAGTAAGGGACTCGCTAGCACAGATACGCAGTATTTT.

The CDR3, as DNA: TGTGCCAGCAGTTGGGACAGGGCCACCGGGGAGCTGTTTTTT. This encodes CASSWDRATGELFF. The rearrangement joins TRBV28 to TRBJ2-2, with 9 positions matching TRBD1. Germline values: CDR1 MDHEN, CDR2 SYDVKM. This CDR3 spans 14 amino acids. The V gene end was trimmed by 4 bases and the J gene end by 4 bases; junction bases not matched to a gene: 1.

V usage is TRBV2 and J usage is TRBJ1-3; 7 bases match TRBD1. The CDR3 loop spans 15 amino acids. Germline trimming cut 8 bases from V and 0 bases from J; bases unmatched to any gene: 7. Germline V lookup: CDR1 SNHLY, CDR2 FYNNEI. CDR3 in amino acids: CASGLGTDSGNTIYF. CDR3 nucleotides: TGTGCCAGCGGGCTTGGGACAGACTCTGGAAACACCATATATTTT.

The chain employs TRBV9 and TRBJ2-3, with TRBD2 matching 7 bases. Germline V gene sequence: CDR1 SGDLS, CDR2 YYNGEE. This CDR3 is built from 14 residues. V was pared by 0 bases and J by 4 bases, with 2 bases of the junction left unmatched. CDR3 residues: CASSVGGSSDTQYF. DNA of the CDR3: TGTGCCAGCAGCGTAGGCGGGAGTTCAGATACGCAGTATTTT.

J is TRBJ2-1 and V is TRBV7-7, with TRBD2 identical over 7 bases. The trim removed 5 bases at V and 9 bases at J, leaving 10 bases unmatched. Per the germline V gene, CDR1 is SSHAT and CDR2 is FNYEAQ (reference sequence). The CDR3 extends over 14 amino acids. The CDR3 is CASSPTMERGEQFF. The CDR3 coding sequence is TGTGCCAGCAGCCCGACTATGGAGCGGGGTGAGCAGTTCTTC.

The chain couples TRBV10-3 to TRBJ2-5; TRBD2 agrees at 7 bases. Looked up from germline, CDR1 is ENHRY and CDR2 is SYGVKD. After removal of 4 bases from V and 5 bases from J, the junction contained 4 bases not matched to a gene. The CDR3 has 13 residues. CDR3 in DNA: TGTGCCATCAGTGCCCCGACTAGCGAGACCCAGTACTTC. It is translated as CAISAPTSETQYF.

The V and J genes are TRBV25-1 and TRBJ2-5; D is undetermined. Germline values: CDR1 MGHDK, CDR2 SYGVNS. V shed 6 bases and J shed 2 bases, with 19 bases lying between them. The CDR3 sequence is 16 residues long. The DNA of the CDR3 is TGTGCCAGCAGACCTACCGCCAGCAGGCGACAAGAGACCCAGTACTTC. As protein: CASRPTASRRQETQYF.

There are a few counts of this clone. This chain connects TRBV7-8 to TRBJ1-1; D gene ambiguous. Between the trimmed V and J ends, which lost 1 base and 1 base, there was a span of 10 bases. CDR3 length: 15 residues. CDR1 SGHVS and CDR2 FQNEAQ come from the germline V gene. For the CDR3, the DNA is TGTGCCAGCAGCTTAGTGCTGTCGGGGAACACTGAAGCTTTCTTT. Residues: CASSLVLSGNTEAFF.

The J gene is TRBJ2-5, the V gene TRBV9, with 13 bases aligning to TRBD2. The CDR3 spans 16 residues. Looked up from germline, CDR1 is SGDLS and CDR2 is YYNGEE. The V segment lost 3 bases and the J segment 0 bases; nucleotides outside the gene matches: 2. The CDR3 bases are TGTGCCAGCAGCGGAGGACTAGCGGGAGACCAAGAGACCCAGTACTTC. It is translated as CASSGGLAGDQETQYF.

This clone came up many times. This chain uses TRBV19 with TRBJ1-6, with 9 bases matching TRBD1. Germline loops: CDR1 LNHDA, CDR2 SQIVND (reference sequence). The J segment lost 14 bases and the V segment lost 5 bases, leaving 10 bases of the junction unmatched. The CDR3 has 14 amino acids. In DNA form, the CDR3 reads TGTGCCAGTAGTCCGACAGGGGGGCTGATGACCCTCCACTTT. This codes for CASSPTGGLMTLHF.

The chain joins TRBV30 to TRBJ1-1, with 7 bases identical to TRBD1. V was clipped by 1 base and J by 9 bases; unmatched bases: 8. There are 13 residues in the CDR3. The germline CDR1 and CDR2 sequences are GTSNPN and SVGIG (reference sequence). Written as DNA, the CDR3 is TGTGCCTGGAGTGCAGGGGGACAACGGAAAGCTTTCTTT. Translating gives CAWSAGGQRKAFF.

The table lists this clone with a count of one. The chain employs TRBV7-2 and TRBJ2-1, with TRBD2 as a possible D gene (6 bases). The V end was cut by 4 bases, the J end by 7 bases, with 11 bases between. Germline V gives CDR1 SGHTA, CDR2 FQGNSA. The CDR3 spans 13 residues. The CDR3 loop is CASSSWRANEQFF. Written as DNA, the CDR3 is TGTGCCAGCAGCTCATGGAGGGCTAATGAGCAGTTCTTC.

This clone was detected a few times. The chain recombines TRBV11-2 with TRBJ2-2, with 13 bases lining up with TRBD2. Trimming cost V 6 bases and J 5 bases; bases outside gene matches: 9. This CDR3 region has 17 residues. Germline CDR1 and CDR2: SGHAT and FQNNGV. CDR3: CASSRLAGGPSTGELFF. CDR3 DNA sequence: TGTGCCAGCAGTCGACTAGCGGGAGGACCTAGTACCGGGGAGCTGTTTTTT.

This clone appeared once. J is TRBJ2-1 and V is TRBV20-1; D uncertain. The germline V and J ends were trimmed by 3 bases and 8 bases, with 8 bases remaining between them. CDR3 size: 11 residues. Per germline, CDR1 DFQATT and CDR2 SNEGSKA (reference sequence). Here the CDR3 DNA reads TGCAGTGCTAGGACTCGAGATGAGCAGTTCTTC. Translation gives CSARTRDEQFF.

This chain connects TRBV20-1 to TRBJ1-6, with D uncertain. The CDR3 loop spans 14 amino acids. The germline V and J ends were trimmed by 5 bases and 4 bases, with 12 bases remaining between them. The V gene's germline CDR1 is DFQATT and CDR2 SNEGSKA (reference sequence). The CDR3 loop reads CSACVQAYNSPLHF. CDR3 coding DNA: TGCAGTGCTTGTGTCCAGGCATATAATTCACCCCTCCACTTT.

The chain links TRBV28 to TRBJ1-4, with TRBD1 identical over 9 bases. The ends lost 6 bases at V and 8 bases at J; junction bases unmatched: 7. Per the germline V gene, CDR1 is MDHEN and CDR2 is SYDVKM. The CDR3 runs 14 residues. CDR3 residues: CASSRDRDDEKLFF. CDR3 in DNA: TGTGCCAGCAGCCGGGACAGGGACGACGAAAAACTGTTTTTT.

This chain links TRBV7-9 with TRBJ1-1; D is unclear. Trimming removed 3 bases from V and 7 bases from J, with 12 bases in between. CDR3 length equals 13 residues. The germline V gene encodes CDR1 SEHNR and CDR2 FQNEAQ (reference sequence). CDR3 nucleotide sequence: TGTGCCAGCAGCTTCATGGGCGCCGGTGAAGCTTTCTTT. Translation gives CASSFMGAGEAFF.

The chain joins TRBV5-1 to TRBJ1-1; 7 bases are a match to TRBD1. The V gene end was trimmed by 5 bases and the J gene end by 2 bases; junction bases not matched to a gene: 12. Germline V gene lookup returns CDR1 SGHRS and CDR2 YFSETQ. The CDR3 is made up of 16 amino acids. CDR3 sequence (DNA): TGCGCCAGCAGTCAAGCGGGGGGACAGCCAAACACTGAAGCTTTCTTT. This codes for CASSQAGGQPNTEAFF.

The rearrangement uses TRBV6-5 and TRBJ2-7, with TRBD2 identical over 8 bases. This CDR3 spans 14 amino acids. The J segment lost 5 bases and the V segment lost 4 bases, leaving 7 bases of the junction unmatched. The germline V gene has CDR1 MNHEY and CDR2 SVGAGI. In DNA, the CDR3 is TGTGCCAGCAGTTTTCCTGGACTAGCCCACGAGCAGTACTTC. Its protein is CASSFPGLAHEQYF.

This rearrangement joins TRBV7-9 to TRBJ1-2; D possibly corresponds to TRBD1 (5 bases). Between the trimmed V and J ends, which lost 5 bases and 0 bases, there was a span of 19 bases. Germline CDR1 SEHNR, CDR2 FQNEAQ (reference sequence). The CDR3 runs to 17 residues. This CDR3 is CASSTGGTPTSNYGYTF. As DNA, the CDR3 is TGTGCCAGCAGCACCGGCGGGACTCCCACCTCTAACTATGGCTACACCTTC.

The chain recombines TRBV28 with TRBJ1-6; 8 bases agree with TRBD1. V shed 2 bases and J 6 bases; nucleotides not matched to a gene: 3. Germline assignment: CDR1 MDHEN and CDR2 SYDVKM. The CDR3 consists of 15 residues. The CDR3 protein is CASSLIGQGNSPLHF. CDR3 coding DNA: TGTGCCAGCAGTTTAATTGGACAGGGTAATTCACCCCTCCACTTT.

The V call is TRBV3-1 (or the pseudogene TRBV3-2), the J call TRBJ2-7; no clear D gene. V dropped 0 bases and J dropped 9 bases, with 6 bases sitting between them. The CDR3 consists of 11 residues. The V gene's germline CDR1 is LGHDT and CDR2 YNNKEL (reference sequence). The CDR3 sequence is CASSQDQLQYF. The CDR3 region has the DNA TGTGCCAGCAGCCAAGATCAGTTGCAGTACTTC.

This chain uses TRBV12-3 or TRBV12-4 with TRBJ1-2; no clear D. V was trimmed by 4 bases and J by 7 bases, leaving 10 bases between them. The CDR3 runs to 12 residues. Written as DNA, the CDR3 is TGTGCCAGCAGTTCCGATCTGAGTGGCTACACCTTC. Translation gives CASSSDLSGYTF.

The chain carries TRBV7-2 and TRBJ2-1, with TRBD2 matching over 8 bases. The trim removed 5 bases at V and 9 bases at J, leaving 12 bases unmatched. CDR1 SGHTA and CDR2 FQGNSA come from the germline V gene. The CDR3 runs to 15 residues. CDR3 coding DNA: TGTGCCAGCAGCCCCCCGAGCGGGAGAGGCGGTGAGCAGTTCTTC. It specifies CASSPPSGRGGEQFF.

This rearrangement joins TRBV12-3 or TRBV12-4 to TRBJ1-2; D is undetermined. V was pared by 5 bases and J by 1 base, with 8 bases between. The CDR3 is 13 amino acids. CDR3: CASSMEFNYGYTF. The CDR3 DNA is TGTGCCAGCAGTATGGAGTTTAACTATGGCTACACCTTC.